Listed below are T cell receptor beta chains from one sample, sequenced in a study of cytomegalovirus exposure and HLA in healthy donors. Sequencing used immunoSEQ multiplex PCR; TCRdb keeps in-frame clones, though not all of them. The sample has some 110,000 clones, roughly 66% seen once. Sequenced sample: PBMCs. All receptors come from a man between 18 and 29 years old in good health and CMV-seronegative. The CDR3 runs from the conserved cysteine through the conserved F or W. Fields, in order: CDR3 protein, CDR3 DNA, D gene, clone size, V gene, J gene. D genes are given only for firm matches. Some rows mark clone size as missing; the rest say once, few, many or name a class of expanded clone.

cdr3_aa: CASSLSSGGNQETQYF; cdr3_nt: TGCGCCAGCAGCTTATCTAGCGGGGGCAACCAAGAGACCCAGTACTTC; d_call: TRBD2; clone_size: few; v_call: TRBV5-1; j_call: TRBJ2-5
cdr3_aa: CASSQVLARSTDTQYF; cdr3_nt: TGCGCCAGCAGCCAAGTCCTAGCGAGGAGCACAGATACGCAGTATTTT; d_call: .; clone_size: few; v_call: TRBV4-1; j_call: TRBJ2-3
cdr3_aa: CASSRSRGEGYNEQFF; cdr3_nt: TGTGCCAGCTCACGATCGCGGGGTGAGGGCTACAATGAGCAGTTCTTC; d_call: .; clone_size: .; v_call: TRBV18; j_call: TRBJ2-1
cdr3_aa: CASSRGKGTETYEQYF; cdr3_nt: TGTGCCAGCAGCCGGGGGAAGGGGACGGAGACCTACGAGCAGTACTTC; d_call: .; clone_size: .; v_call: TRBV6-6; j_call: TRBJ2-7
cdr3_aa: CASSSFPHGSEAFF; cdr3_nt: TGTGCCAGCAGCTCTTTCCCCCATGGGAGTGAAGCTTTCTTT; d_call: .; clone_size: .; v_call: TRBV28; j_call: TRBJ1-1
cdr3_aa: CASSSQGYHTQYF; cdr3_nt: TGTGCCAGCAGTTCCCAGGGGTATCATACGCAGTATTTT; d_call: .; clone_size: .; v_call: TRBV27; j_call: TRBJ2-3
cdr3_aa: CASSVGGSGANVLTF; cdr3_nt: TGTGCCAGCAGCGTGGGGGGCTCTGGGGCCAACGTCCTGACTTTC; d_call: .; clone_size: .; v_call: TRBV28; j_call: TRBJ2-6
cdr3_aa: CASTGTSYEQFF; cdr3_nt: TGTGCCAGCACGGGGACTAGTTATGAGCAGTTCTTC; d_call: TRBD2; clone_size: .; v_call: TRBV6-1; j_call: TRBJ2-1
cdr3_aa: CAISESVSGNTGELFF; cdr3_nt: TGTGCCATCAGTGAGTCGGTTAGCGGCAACACCGGGGAGCTGTTTTTT; d_call: .; clone_size: .; v_call: TRBV10-3; j_call: TRBJ2-2
cdr3_aa: CASSIQPGGAETQYF; cdr3_nt: TGTGCCAGTAGTATACAACCAGGGGGCGCAGAGACCCAGTACTTC; d_call: TRBD1; clone_size: .; v_call: TRBV19; j_call: TRBJ2-5
cdr3_aa: CASRPQGGVNYEQYF; cdr3_nt: TGCGCCAGCAGGCCACAAGGGGGAGTTAACTACGAGCAGTACTTC; d_call: .; clone_size: .; v_call: TRBV10-2; j_call: TRBJ2-7
cdr3_aa: CASGTSGDKNIQYF; cdr3_nt: TGTGCCAGCGGGACTAGCGGGGACAAAAACATTCAGTACTTC; d_call: TRBD2; clone_size: .; v_call: TRBV28; j_call: TRBJ2-4
cdr3_aa: CASSSVGSGGPRATDTQYF; cdr3_nt: TGCGCCAGCAGCTCGGTGGGTAGCGGGGGCCCTCGAGCTACAGATACGCAGTATTTT; d_call: TRBD2; clone_size: few; v_call: TRBV5-1; j_call: TRBJ2-3
cdr3_aa: CSVEGQPMNTEAFF; cdr3_nt: TGCAGCGTTGAGGGCCAACCCATGAACACTGAAGCTTTCTTT; d_call: .; clone_size: few; v_call: TRBV29-1; j_call: TRBJ1-1
cdr3_aa: CASSQYRGQNYGYTF; cdr3_nt: TGCGCCAGCAGCCAATACAGGGGGCAGAACTATGGCTACACCTTC; d_call: TRBD1; clone_size: few; v_call: TRBV5-1; j_call: TRBJ1-2
cdr3_aa: CASMAGSGNTIYF; cdr3_nt: TGTGCCAGTATGGCAGGCTCTGGAAACACCATATATTTT; d_call: .; clone_size: .; v_call: TRBV19; j_call: TRBJ1-3
cdr3_aa: CAASPGQLNTEAFF; cdr3_nt: TGTGCCGCCAGCCCGGGACAGTTGAACACTGAAGCTTTCTTT; d_call: TRBD1; clone_size: few; v_call: TRBV10-3; j_call: TRBJ1-1
cdr3_aa: CASRERTSGGSYEQYF; cdr3_nt: TGTGCCAGCAGGGAACGCACTAGCGGCGGTTCCTACGAGCAGTACTTC; d_call: TRBD2; clone_size: few; v_call: TRBV6-6; j_call: TRBJ2-7
cdr3_aa: CASSPMTGLDTEAFF; cdr3_nt: TGTGCCAGCAGTCCGATGACAGGGTTGGACACTGAAGCTTTCTTT; d_call: TRBD1; clone_size: .; v_call: TRBV28; j_call: TRBJ1-1
cdr3_aa: CASSFRTGRYTGELFF; cdr3_nt: TGTGCCAGCAGCTTTCGGACAGGACGTTACACCGGGGAGCTGTTTTTT; d_call: TRBD1; clone_size: few; v_call: TRBV9; j_call: TRBJ2-2
cdr3_aa: CSVRDREGSAYGYTF; cdr3_nt: TGCAGCGTACGGGACAGGGAAGGGTCGGCCTATGGCTACACCTTC; d_call: TRBD1; clone_size: .; v_call: TRBV29-1; j_call: TRBJ1-2
cdr3_aa: CASRQGESGELFF; cdr3_nt: TGTGCCAGCAGACAGGGGGAATCCGGGGAGCTGTTTTTT; d_call: TRBD1; clone_size: .; v_call: TRBV6-5; j_call: TRBJ2-2
cdr3_aa: CASSLVEGRGTEAFF; cdr3_nt: TGTGCCAGCAGTTTAGTGGAAGGCAGGGGCACTGAAGCTTTCTTT; d_call: .; clone_size: .; v_call: TRBV27; j_call: TRBJ1-1
cdr3_aa: CTSSEVAGVLNEQFF; cdr3_nt: TGTACCAGCAGTGAGGTAGCGGGAGTTCTAAATGAGCAGTTCTTC; d_call: TRBD2; clone_size: .; v_call: TRBV25-1; j_call: TRBJ2-1
cdr3_aa: CASSQPGTSGNTQYF; cdr3_nt: TGTGCCAGCAGTCAGCCCGGGACTAGCGGTAATACGCAGTATTTT; d_call: TRBD2; clone_size: .; v_call: TRBV5-4; j_call: TRBJ2-3
cdr3_aa: CASSSALQGFWNEQYF; cdr3_nt: TGTGCCAGCAGTTCCGCACTACAGGGCTTCTGGAACGAGCAGTACTTC; d_call: .; clone_size: few; v_call: TRBV27; j_call: TRBJ2-7
cdr3_aa: CASSLRGAGVETQYF; cdr3_nt: TGTGCCAGCAGCCTCCGGGGAGCGGGGGTGGAGACCCAGTACTTC; d_call: TRBD2; clone_size: .; v_call: TRBV7-2; j_call: TRBJ2-5
cdr3_aa: CASSLATGMRVNGYTF; cdr3_nt: TGTGCCAGCAGTTTAGCAACGGGCATGCGGGTTAACGGCTACACCTTC; d_call: .; clone_size: .; v_call: TRBV28; j_call: TRBJ1-2
cdr3_aa: CASSPSGGTGREKLFF; cdr3_nt: TGTGCCAGCAGTCCCTCCGGCGGGACAGGGAGAGAAAAACTGTTTTTT; d_call: TRBD1; clone_size: few; v_call: TRBV28; j_call: TRBJ1-4
cdr3_aa: CASSEARAKNIQYF; cdr3_nt: TGTGCCAGCAGTGAGGCTAGGGCCAAAAACATTCAGTACTTC; d_call: .; clone_size: .; v_call: TRBV2; j_call: TRBJ2-4
cdr3_aa: CATNGQGPDQPQHF; cdr3_nt: TGTGCCACGAACGGACAGGGTCCGGATCAGCCCCAGCATTTT; d_call: TRBD1; clone_size: .; v_call: TRBV2; j_call: TRBJ1-5
cdr3_aa: CAYQGDRGGEQYF; cdr3_nt: TGTGCCTACCAGGGGGACAGGGGGGGCGAGCAGTACTTC; d_call: TRBD1; clone_size: .; v_call: TRBV30; j_call: TRBJ2-7
cdr3_aa: CASSPGNNEKLFF; cdr3_nt: TGTGCCAGCAGCCCCGGGAATAACGAAAAACTGTTTTTT; d_call: .; clone_size: .; v_call: TRBV9; j_call: TRBJ1-4
cdr3_aa: CASGLILAGGPHEQFF; cdr3_nt: TGTGCTAGTGGTTTGATCTTAGCGGGAGGGCCTCATGAGCAGTTCTTC; d_call: TRBD2; clone_size: .; v_call: TRBV12-5; j_call: TRBJ2-1
cdr3_aa: CASGRTGSNEKLFF; cdr3_nt: TGCGCCAGCGGTCGGACAGGGTCTAATGAAAAACTGTTTTTT; d_call: TRBD1; clone_size: .; v_call: TRBV5-1; j_call: TRBJ1-4